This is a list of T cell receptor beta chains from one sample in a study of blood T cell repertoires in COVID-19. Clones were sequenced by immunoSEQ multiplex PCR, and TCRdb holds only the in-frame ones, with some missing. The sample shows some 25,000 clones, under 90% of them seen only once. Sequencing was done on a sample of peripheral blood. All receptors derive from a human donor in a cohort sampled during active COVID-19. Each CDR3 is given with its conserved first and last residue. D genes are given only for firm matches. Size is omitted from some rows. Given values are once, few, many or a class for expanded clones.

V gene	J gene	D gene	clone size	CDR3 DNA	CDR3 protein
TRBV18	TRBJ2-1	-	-	TGTGCCAGCTCACTTCAGGTCTTCTACAATGAGCAGTTCTTC	CASSLQVFYNEQFF
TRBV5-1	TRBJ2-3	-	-	TGCGCCAGCAGCTTGGGGGACATCACAGATACGCAGTATTTT	CASSLGDITDTQYF
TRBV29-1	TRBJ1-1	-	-	TGCAGCGGGGTGGAGGGGAACACTGAAGCTTTCTTT	CSGVEGNTEAFF
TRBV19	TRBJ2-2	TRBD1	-	TGTGCCAGTAGTATTGGGGACAGGTTCCCGAACACCGGGGAGCTGTTTTTT	CASSIGDRFPNTGELFF
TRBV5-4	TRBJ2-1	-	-	TGTGCCAGCAGCTTAGCGGGCTACGCCTACAATGAGCAGTTCTTC	CASSLAGYAYNEQFF
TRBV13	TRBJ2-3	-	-	TGTGCCAGCAGCTTACAGCGGGCGACAGATACGCAGTATTTT	CASSLQRATDTQYF
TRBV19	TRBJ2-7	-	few	TGTGCCAGTAGTAAGGCCTCTAGCTCGGGAGCCTACGAGCAGTACTTC	CASSKASSSGAYEQYF
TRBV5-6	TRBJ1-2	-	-	TGTGCCAGCAGCTTGGCTTCGGGCGGGGGCTACACCTTC	CASSLASGGGYTF
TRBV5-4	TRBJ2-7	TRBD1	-	TGTGCCAGCAGCTTAGACAGGGGATACTACGAGCAGTACTTC	CASSLDRGYYEQYF
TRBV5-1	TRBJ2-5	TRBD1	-	TGCGCCAGCAGCTGGGGACAGGGGTACCAAGAGACCCAGTACTTC	CASSWGQGYQETQYF
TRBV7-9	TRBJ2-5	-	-	TGTGCCACCGAGCTCCAAGAGACCCAGTACTTC	CATELQETQYF
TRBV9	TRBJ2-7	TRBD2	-	TGTGCCAGCAGCGTAGGCCCTAGCGGGAGGGTCGACGAGCAGTACTTC	CASSVGPSGRVDEQYF
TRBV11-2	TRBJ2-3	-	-	TGTGCCAGCAGCGCTGGGACTCGTCCTTTGGTAGATACGCAGTATTTT	CASSAGTRPLVDTQYF
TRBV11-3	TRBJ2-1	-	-	TGTGCCAGCAGCTTACAATTAGGGGCCCCCTACAATGAGCAGTTCTTC	CASSLQLGAPYNEQFF
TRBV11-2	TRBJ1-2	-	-	TGTGCCAGCAGCTCGGACAATAACTATGGCTACACCTTC	CASSSDNNYGYTF
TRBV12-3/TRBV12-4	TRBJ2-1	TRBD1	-	TGTGCCAGCAGTTGGACAGGGAACAATGAGCAGTTCTTC	CASSWTGNNEQFF
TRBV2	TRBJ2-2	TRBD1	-	TGTGCCAGGCAAAAGGGGACAGGGCGGGCCGGGGAGCTGTTTTTT	CARQKGTGRAGELFF
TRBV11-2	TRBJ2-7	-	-	TGTGCCAGCAGCCTATGGTCTAGCGATTCAGACGAGCAGTACTTC	CASSLWSSDSDEQYF
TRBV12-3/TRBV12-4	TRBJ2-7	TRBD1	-	TGTGCCAGCAAGCTGGGACAGTACGAGCAGTACTTC	CASKLGQYEQYF
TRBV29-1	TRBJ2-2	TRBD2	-	TGCAGCGTGACTAGCGGGCTTGACACCGGGGAGCTGTTTTTT	CSVTSGLDTGELFF
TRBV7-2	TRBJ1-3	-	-	TGTGCCAGCAGCTCGAGAGGGGCGGGGGCGAACACCATATATTTT	CASSSRGAGANTIYF
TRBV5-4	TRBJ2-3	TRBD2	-	TGTGCCAGCAGCCCCGGCTCGCGGGGGGATTCAAATACGCAGTATTTT	CASSPGSRGDSNTQYF
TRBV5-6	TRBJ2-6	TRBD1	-	TGTGCCAGCAGCTTCCGGGACAGCCTCTTCTCTGGGGCCAACGTCCTGACTTTC	CASSFRDSLFSGANVLTF
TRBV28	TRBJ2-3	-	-	TGTGCCAGCACCACTGCGGGGTTCACAGATACGCAGTATTTT	CASTTAGFTDTQYF
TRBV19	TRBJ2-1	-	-	TGTGCCAGTACGTCCAGGGAAAAGAACAATGAGCAGTTCTTC	CASTSREKNNEQFF
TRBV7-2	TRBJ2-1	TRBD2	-	TGTGCCAGCAGCTTAGTAGCGGGGGGAGCCTACAATGAGCAGTTCTTC	CASSLVAGGAYNEQFF
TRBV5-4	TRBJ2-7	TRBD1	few	TGTGCCAGCAGCTTGGGGCAGGGGGAGTACGAGCAGTACTTC	CASSLGQGEYEQYF
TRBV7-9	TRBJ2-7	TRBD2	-	TGTGCCAGCAGCTGGCCCGGGACTAGCAACCACGAGCAGTACTTC	CASSWPGTSNHEQYF
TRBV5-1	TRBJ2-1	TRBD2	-	TGCGCCAGCAGCTTAGGACTAGCCAGCTACAATGAGCAGTTCTTC	CASSLGLASYNEQFF
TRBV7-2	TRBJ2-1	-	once	TGTGCCAGCAACCAGGGGGGAAATGAGCAGTTCTTC	CASNQGGNEQFF
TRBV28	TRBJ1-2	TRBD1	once	TGTGCCAGCGGAATACAGGGGGCGCGGGGCTACACCTTC	CASGIQGARGYTF
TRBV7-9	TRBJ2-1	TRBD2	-	TGTGCCAGCAGTTGGACTAGCGGGAGGGCCCTCAATGAGCAGTTCTTC	CASSWTSGRALNEQFF
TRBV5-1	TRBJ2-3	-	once	TGCGCCAGCAGCTTGGCCGGTAGGGGGACAGATACGCAGTATTTT	CASSLAGRGTDTQYF
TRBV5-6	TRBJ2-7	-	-	TGTGCCAGCAGCACCCTCGGCCCAGGCTACGAGCAGTACTTC	CASSTLGPGYEQYF
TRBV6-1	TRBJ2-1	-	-	TGTGCCAGCAGTGACCGGACAGTATACAATGAGCAGTTCTTC	CASSDRTVYNEQFF
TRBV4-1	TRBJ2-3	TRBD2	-	TGCGCCAGCAGCCGGTCTAGCGGGAGACAAGATACGCAGTATTTT	CASSRSSGRQDTQYF
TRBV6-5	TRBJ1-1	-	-	TGTGCCAGCAGTTACAAGACAGCGAACACTGAAGCTTTCTTT	CASSYKTANTEAFF
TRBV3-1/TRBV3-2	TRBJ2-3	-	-	TGTGCCAGCAGCCTCGGGGATACGCAGTATTTT	CASSLGDTQYF
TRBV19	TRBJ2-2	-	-	TGTGCCAGTAGTATGTGGCCCCCGAACACCGGGGAGCTGTTTTTT	CASSMWPPNTGELFF
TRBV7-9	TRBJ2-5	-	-	TGTGCCAGCAGCTTAGGACGCAGGGCTCAAGAGACCCAGTACTTC	CASSLGRRAQETQYF
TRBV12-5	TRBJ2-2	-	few	TGTGCTAGTGGTCCCAAACTTGGGGGCGGAGGCGGGGAGCTGTTTTTT	CASGPKLGGGGGELFF
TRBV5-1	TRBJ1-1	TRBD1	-	TGCGCCAGCAGCCGACAGGGGCTGAACACTGAAGCTTTCTTT	CASSRQGLNTEAFF
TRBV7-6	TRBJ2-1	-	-	TGTGCCAGCAGTTCTACCCGGGACACAGTCTACAATGAGCAGTTCTTC	CASSSTRDTVYNEQFF
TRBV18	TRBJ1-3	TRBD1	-	TGTGCCAGCTCACCCCCGGGACAGATGGTTGGAAACACCATATATTTT	CASSPPGQMVGNTIYF
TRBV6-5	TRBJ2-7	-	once	TGTGCCAGCAGGTCTAAGAACTACGAGCAGTACTTC	CASRSKNYEQYF
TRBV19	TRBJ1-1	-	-	TGTGCCAGTAGGAACAGGGACGGGGTTTACACTGAAGCTTTCTTT	CASRNRDGVYTEAFF
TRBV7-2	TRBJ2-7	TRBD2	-	TGTGCCAGCAGCTTAGGGGGCCGGGAGGCGGTCGAGCAGTACTTC	CASSLGGREAVEQYF
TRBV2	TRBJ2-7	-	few	TGTGCCAGCAACGGGAACTTAGCGTCCTACGAGCAGTACTTC	CASNGNLASYEQYF
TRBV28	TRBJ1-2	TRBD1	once	TGTGCCAGCATTCCGTCGGGACAGGGGGCCAATGGCTACACCTTC	CASIPSGQGANGYTF
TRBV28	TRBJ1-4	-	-	TGTGCCAGCAGCAAAAATTGGGACATCAAGGGGGAACTGTTTTTT	CASSKNWDIKGELFF
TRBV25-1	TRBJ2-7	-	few	TGTGCCAGCAGTGCGCTACAGGGCTACGAGCAGTACTTC	CASSALQGYEQYF
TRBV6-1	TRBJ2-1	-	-	TGTGCCAGCAGTGAAGAGGGGACTGTCTACAATGAGCAGTTCTTC	CASSEEGTVYNEQFF
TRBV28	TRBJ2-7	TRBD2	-	TGTGCCAGCAGTTTATCCGCCGCGGGAGGGCCCTACGAGCAGTACTTC	CASSLSAAGGPYEQYF
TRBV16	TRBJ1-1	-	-	TGTGCCAGCAGCCAATCGGCAGAGGTATTATTAACTGAAGCTTTCTTT	CASSQSAEVLLTEAFF
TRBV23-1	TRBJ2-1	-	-	TGCGCCAGCAGTCGGACCAGGGCCTACTACAATGAGCAGTTCTTC	CASSRTRAYYNEQFF
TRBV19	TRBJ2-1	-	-	TGTGCCAGCACCGCAGGCTACAATGAGCAGTTCTTC	CASTAGYNEQFF
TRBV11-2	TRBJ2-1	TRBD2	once	TGTGCCAGCAGCCCTGGGACTAGCTCCTACAATGAGCAGTTCTTC	CASSPGTSSYNEQFF
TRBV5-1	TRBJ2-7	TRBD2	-	TGCGCCAGCAGCCCCGGTGGTAGCGGGGGGTCACCCTACGAGCAGTACTTC	CASSPGGSGGSPYEQYF
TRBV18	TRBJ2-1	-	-	TGTGCCAGCTCACCAAGCGTAGCTATCTCGGGTAATGAGCAGTTCTTC	CASSPSVAISGNEQFF
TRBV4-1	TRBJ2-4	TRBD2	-	TGCGCCAGCAGCCAAGATGGGACTAGCGGGGGATCAAACATTCAGTACTTC	CASSQDGTSGGSNIQYF